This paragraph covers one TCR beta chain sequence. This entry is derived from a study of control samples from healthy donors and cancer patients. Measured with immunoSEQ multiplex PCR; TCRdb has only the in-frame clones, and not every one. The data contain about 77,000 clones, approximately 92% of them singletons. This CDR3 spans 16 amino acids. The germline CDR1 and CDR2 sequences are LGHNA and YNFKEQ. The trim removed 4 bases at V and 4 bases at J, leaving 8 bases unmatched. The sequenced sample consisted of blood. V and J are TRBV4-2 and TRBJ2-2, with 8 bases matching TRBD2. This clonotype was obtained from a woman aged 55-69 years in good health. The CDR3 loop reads CASSPGGTSGTGELFF. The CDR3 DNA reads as TGTGCCAGCAGCCCCGGGGGAACTAGCGGCACCGGGGAGCTGTTTTTT.